This T cell receptor beta chain emerged from a study of response to subunit inactivated influenza vaccine. Worth noting for this clonotype: As yet, its antigen is unknown.

V gave up 4 bases and J gave up 0 bases; unmatched junction bases: 1. The CDR3 has 13 residues. The germline V gene has CDR1 SQVTM and CDR2 ANQGSEA. Study-wide findings and caveats: The authors suggested that few new T cells are recruited per seasonal influenza vaccination.

MiXCR, applied by TCRdb to the RT-PCR reads, yields one record per CDR3 protein. The sample lists a few hundred thousand distinct CDR3 sequences, 12% to 15% occurring once. This receptor was taken from a man in his fifties who received an inactivated influenza vaccine. The V call is TRBV29-1, the J call TRBJ2-7; 9 nucleotides agree with TRBD1. This sample comprised PBMCs from blood, obtained less than 13 days after vaccination. CDR3 region: CSVGTGASYEQYF. The DNA of the CDR3 is TGCAGCGTTGGGACAGGGGCCTCCTACGAGCAGTACTTC.